This is a list of T cell receptor beta chains from one sample in a study of beta chain features in type 1 diabetes. Profiled with immunoSEQ multiplex PCR; TCRdb holds only in-frame clones, not every one. The sample has more than 300,000 clones, over 8.5% seen once. Sequencing was done on a sample of central memory CD4+ T cells from blood. The receptors derive from a man aged 30 to 39 with type 1 diabetes. The CDR3 runs from the conserved cysteine through the conserved F or W. D genes are given only for firm matches. Expanded clones get a size class; other rows say once, few or many, or leave the size out.

CDR3 protein,CDR3 DNA,V gene,CDR3 length,J gene,D gene,clone size
CASRAGVFGETQYF,TGTGCCAGCAGGGCCGGGGTCTTCGGTGAGACCCAGTACTTC,TRBV7-9,14,TRBJ2-5,-,few
CASSRDIYSGNTIYF,TGTGCCAGCAGCCGGGACATCTACTCTGGAAACACCATATATTTT,TRBV7-9,15,TRBJ1-3,-,few
CASRASSQDEQYF,TGTGCCAGCAGAGCCTCGTCGCAGGACGAGCAGTACTTC,TRBV6-6,13,TRBJ2-7,-,-
CASSRGMGLFASTDTQYF,TGTGCCAGCAGCCGTGGGATGGGGCTTTTTGCTAGCACAGATACGCAGTATTTT,TRBV5-4,18,TRBJ2-3,-,-
CASSTTRGAGGYTF,TGTGCCAGCAGCACTACGAGGGGTGCGGGTGGCTACACCTTC,TRBV28,14,TRBJ1-2,-,-
CASSLAGTDYGYTF,TGCGCCAGCAGCTTGGCCGGGACAGACTATGGCTACACCTTC,TRBV5-1,14,TRBJ1-2,TRBD1,few
CASSERAWTGGTQPQHF,TGTGCCAGCAGTGAACGGGCGTGGACAGGGGGAACTCAGCCCCAGCATTTT,TRBV2,17,TRBJ1-5,TRBD1,few
CASSDWGPDQPQHF,TGCGCCAGCAGTGATTGGGGACCGGATCAGCCCCAGCATTTT,TRBV10-2,14,TRBJ1-5,-,few
CASSPDRGRETQYF,TGCGCCAGCAGCCCAGACAGGGGGCGAGAGACCCAGTACTTC,TRBV5-1,14,TRBJ2-5,TRBD1,few
CASATSGGYNEQFF,TGTGCCAGCGCCACTAGCGGGGGGTACAATGAGCAGTTCTTC,TRBV11-2,14,TRBJ2-1,TRBD2,few
CASSLGTGQPQHF,TGTGCCAGCAGTCTCGGGACAGGACAGCCCCAGCATTTT,TRBV2,13,TRBJ1-5,TRBD1,-
CASSSRTVMNTEAFF,TGTGCCAGCAGCTCCAGGACGGTGATGAACACTGAAGCTTTCTTT,TRBV7-9,15,TRBJ1-1,-,many
CASSFRQGGGEQFF,TGTGCCAGCAGCTTTCGACAGGGAGGCGGCGAGCAGTTCTTC,TRBV5-6,14,TRBJ2-1,-,-
CASSLDGTSVREQYF,TGTGCCAGCAGCTTGGACGGGACTAGTGTTCGCGAGCAGTACTTC,TRBV5-4,15,TRBJ2-7,TRBD2,few
CSVQARDRNTEAFF,TGCAGCGTTCAAGCCCGGGACAGGAACACTGAAGCTTTCTTT,TRBV29-1,14,TRBJ1-1,TRBD1,many
CASSLDKRKTYEQYF,TGTGCCAGCAGCTTAGATAAGCGGAAAACCTACGAGCAGTACTTC,TRBV13,15,TRBJ2-7,-,few
CASKAGTDYGYTF,TGTGCCAGTAAAGCAGGGACGGACTATGGCTACACCTTC,TRBV19,13,TRBJ1-2,-,many
CASSPGPGIETEAFF,TGCGCCAGCAGCCCAGGTCCGGGGATCGAAACTGAAGCTTTCTTT,TRBV5-1,15,TRBJ1-1,-,-
CASSSSGSSYNEQFF,TGCGCCAGCAGCTCGAGCGGGAGCTCCTACAATGAGCAGTTCTTC,TRBV5-1,15,TRBJ2-1,TRBD2,-
CASSQESWESGYTF,TGCGCCAGCAGCCAAGAATCTTGGGAAAGCGGCTACACCTTC,TRBV5-4,14,TRBJ1-2,-,-
CASSYSDSLPYEQYF,TGTGCCAGCAGTTACTCGGACAGCCTCCCCTACGAGCAGTACTTC,TRBV6-6,15,TRBJ2-7,-,-
CASSPRQVSTDTQYF,TGTGCCAGCAGCCCTAGACAGGTCAGCACAGATACGCAGTATTTT,TRBV6-1,15,TRBJ2-3,-,-
CASRGNTEAFF,TGTGCCAGTCGGGGGAACACTGAAGCTTTCTTT,TRBV19,11,TRBJ1-1,-,-
CASSPTLGTGYIVEQYF,TGCGCCAGCAGCCCTACTTTGGGGACAGGGTATATCGTAGAGCAGTACTTC,TRBV5-1,17,TRBJ2-7,TRBD1,-
CATSRDRGEKLFF,TGTGCCACCAGCCGGGACAGAGGGGAAAAACTGTTTTTT,TRBV15,13,TRBJ1-4,TRBD1,-
CASSLTGDQPQHF,TGTGCCAGCAGCTTAACAGGAGATCAGCCCCAGCATTTT,TRBV7-3,13,TRBJ1-5,-,many
CASSLAAGDRGHEQFF,TGTGCCAGCAGCTTGGCCGCCGGGGACAGGGGCCATGAGCAGTTCTTC,TRBV7-9,16,TRBJ2-1,TRBD1,-
CATTSEKYNEQFF,TGTGCCACCACTAGCGAGAAATACAATGAGCAGTTCTTC,TRBV15,13,TRBJ2-1,-,many
CASSLVSFGELFF,TGTGCCAGCAGCTTAGTCAGTTTCGGGGAGCTGTTTTTT,TRBV7-2,13,TRBJ2-2,-,once
CAKSSGTRDTQYF,TGTGCCAAATCTAGCGGGACGAGAGATACGCAGTATTTT,TRBV30,13,TRBJ2-3,TRBD2,few
CASSLGEDSGTGRYNEQFF,TGTGCCAGCAGCCTAGGGGAGGATAGCGGGACGGGGAGATACAATGAGCAGTTCTTC,TRBV5-5,19,TRBJ2-1,TRBD2,-
CAATPGGNYNEQFF,TGTGCCGCCACCCCCGGGGGAAACTACAATGAGCAGTTCTTC,TRBV6-6,14,TRBJ2-1,-,few
CASRGGSNTGELFF,TGTGCCAGCCGGGGGGGTTCGAACACCGGGGAGCTGTTTTTT,TRBV27,14,TRBJ2-2,TRBD2,-
CASSPKGLSSYEQYF,TGTGCCAGCTCCCCCAAGGGCTTAAGCTCCTACGAGCAGTACTTC,TRBV18,15,TRBJ2-7,-,few
CASSLAGTYEQYF,TGTGCCAGCAGCTTAGCTGGAACCTACGAGCAGTACTTC,TRBV7-9,13,TRBJ2-7,-,few
CASSFSGRAADTQYF,TGTGCCAGCAGCTTTAGTGGCAGGGCCGCAGATACGCAGTATTTT,TRBV7-3,15,TRBJ2-3,-,-
CAISTEGSDGYTF,TGTGCCATCAGTACGGAGGGGTCCGATGGCTACACCTTC,TRBV10-3,13,TRBJ1-2,-,-
CASSLVNQPQHF,TGTGCCAGCAGCTTGGTAAATCAGCCCCAGCATTTT,TRBV5-6,12,TRBJ1-5,-,few
CASSPGGTVGYEQYF,TGCGCCAGCAGCCCAGGCGGGACAGTTGGCTACGAGCAGTACTTC,TRBV5-1,15,TRBJ2-7,-,-
CASSFSIGSLDYTF,TGTGCCAGCAGCTTCTCAATAGGCAGCTTAGACTACACCTTC,TRBV5-4,14,TRBJ1-2,-,few
CASSLDGGLVYEQYF,TGTGCCAGCAGCTTAGATGGGGGGCTGGTCTACGAGCAGTACTTC,TRBV7-9,15,TRBJ2-7,-,few
CASSLLGDSRAYEQYF,TGTGCCAGCAGCTTGTTGGGTGACAGCCGCGCCTACGAGCAGTACTTC,TRBV5-6,16,TRBJ2-7,-,-
CASSLSSSGTASYEQYF,TGTGCCAGCAGCTTATCATCCTCCGGGACAGCCTCCTACGAGCAGTACTTC,TRBV9,17,TRBJ2-7,TRBD1,-
CASSTRDLGAYEQYF,TGTGCCAGTAGTACCCGGGACTTAGGGGCCTACGAGCAGTACTTC,TRBV19,15,TRBJ2-7,-,-
CATRLAVAGTGELFF,TGCGCCACCAGACTAGCGGTAGCGGGCACCGGGGAGCTGTTTTTT,TRBV5-1,15,TRBJ2-2,TRBD2,few